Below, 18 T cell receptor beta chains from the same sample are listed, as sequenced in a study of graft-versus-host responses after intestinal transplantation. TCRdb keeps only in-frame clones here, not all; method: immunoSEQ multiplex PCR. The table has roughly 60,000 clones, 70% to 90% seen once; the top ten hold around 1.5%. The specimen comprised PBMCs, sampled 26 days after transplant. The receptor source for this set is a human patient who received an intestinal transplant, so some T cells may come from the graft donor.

The CDR3: CASSFYGGGLADTQYF. CDR3 DNA: TGTGCCAGCAGCTTTTACGGGGGGGGGTTGGCAGATACGCAGTATTTT. This chain connects TRBV7-8 to TRBJ2-3; 8 bases map to TRBD2. The CDR3 spans 16 residues. Unmatched junction bases numbered 9, after V lost 3 bases and J lost 4 bases. In germline, CDR1 is SGHVS, CDR2 FQNEAQ.

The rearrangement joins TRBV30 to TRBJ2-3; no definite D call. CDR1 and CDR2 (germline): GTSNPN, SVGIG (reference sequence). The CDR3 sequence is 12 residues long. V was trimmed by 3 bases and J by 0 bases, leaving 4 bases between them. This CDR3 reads CAWSLSTDTQYF. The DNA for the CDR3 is TGTGCCTGGAGCCTGAGCACAGATACGCAGTATTTT.

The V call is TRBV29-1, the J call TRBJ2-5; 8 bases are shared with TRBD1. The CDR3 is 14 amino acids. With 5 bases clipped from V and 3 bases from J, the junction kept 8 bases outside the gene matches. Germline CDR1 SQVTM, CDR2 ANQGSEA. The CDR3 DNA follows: TGCAGCGTTCGACAGGGGCCCCTTAAAGAGACCCAGTACTTC. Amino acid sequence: CSVRQGPLKETQYF.

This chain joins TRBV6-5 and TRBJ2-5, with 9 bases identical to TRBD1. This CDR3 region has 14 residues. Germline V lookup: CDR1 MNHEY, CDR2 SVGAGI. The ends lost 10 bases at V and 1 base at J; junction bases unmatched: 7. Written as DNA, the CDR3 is TGTGCCACCTGGACAGGGGCAATCCAAGAGACCCAGTACTTC. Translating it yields CATWTGAIQETQYF.

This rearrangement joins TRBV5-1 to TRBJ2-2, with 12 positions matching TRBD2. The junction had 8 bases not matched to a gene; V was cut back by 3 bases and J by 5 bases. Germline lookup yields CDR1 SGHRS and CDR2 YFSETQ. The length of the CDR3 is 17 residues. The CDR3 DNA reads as TGCGCCAGCAGCTACCTGACTAGCGGGAGTGGAACCGGGGAGCTGTTTTTT. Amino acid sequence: CASSYLTSGSGTGELFF.

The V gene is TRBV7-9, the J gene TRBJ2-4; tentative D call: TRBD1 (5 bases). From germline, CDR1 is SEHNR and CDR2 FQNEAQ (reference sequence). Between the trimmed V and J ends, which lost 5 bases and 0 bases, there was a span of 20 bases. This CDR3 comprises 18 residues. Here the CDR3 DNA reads TGTGCCAGCAGCGAATTAACCCGACAGCCACTAGCCAAAAACATTCAGTACTTC. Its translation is CASSELTRQPLAKNIQYF.

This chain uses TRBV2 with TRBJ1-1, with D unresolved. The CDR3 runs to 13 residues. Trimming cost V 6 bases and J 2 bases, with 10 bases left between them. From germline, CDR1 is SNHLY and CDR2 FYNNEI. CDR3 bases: TGTGCCAGCAGGGAGCCGGGAAACACTGAAGCTTTCTTT. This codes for CASREPGNTEAFF.

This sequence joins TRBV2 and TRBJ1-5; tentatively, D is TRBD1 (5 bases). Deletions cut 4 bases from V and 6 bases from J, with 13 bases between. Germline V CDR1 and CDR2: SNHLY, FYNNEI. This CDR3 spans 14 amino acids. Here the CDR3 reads CASSAGEGSQPQHF. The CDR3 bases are TGTGCCAGCAGTGCGGGGGAGGGTAGTCAGCCCCAGCATTTT.

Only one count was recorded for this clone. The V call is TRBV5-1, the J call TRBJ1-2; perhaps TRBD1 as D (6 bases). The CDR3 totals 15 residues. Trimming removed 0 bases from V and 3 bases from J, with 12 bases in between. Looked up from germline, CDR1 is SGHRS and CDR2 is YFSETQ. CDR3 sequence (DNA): TGCGCCAGCAGCTTGGAAACAGGGAGGGACTATGGCTACACCTTC. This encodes CASSLETGRDYGYTF.

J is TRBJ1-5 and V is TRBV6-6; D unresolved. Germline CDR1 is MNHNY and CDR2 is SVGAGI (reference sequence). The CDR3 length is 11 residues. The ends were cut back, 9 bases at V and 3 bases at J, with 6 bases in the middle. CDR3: CASRDNQPQHF. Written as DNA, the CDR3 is TGTGCCAGTCGAGACAATCAGCCCCAGCATTTT.

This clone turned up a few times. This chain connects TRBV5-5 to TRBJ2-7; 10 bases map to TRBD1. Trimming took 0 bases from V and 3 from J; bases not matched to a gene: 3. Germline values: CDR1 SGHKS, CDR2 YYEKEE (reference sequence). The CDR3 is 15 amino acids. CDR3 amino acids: CASSLGQGASYEQYV. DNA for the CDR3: TGTGCCAGCAGCTTGGGACAGGGGGCAAGCTACGAGCAGTACGTC.

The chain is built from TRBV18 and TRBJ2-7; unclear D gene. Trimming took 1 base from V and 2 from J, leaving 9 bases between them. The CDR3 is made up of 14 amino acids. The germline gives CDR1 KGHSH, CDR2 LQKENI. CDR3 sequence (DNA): TGTGCCAGCTCACCACAGATAGAGCCCTACGAGCAGTACTTC. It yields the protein CASSPQIEPYEQYF.

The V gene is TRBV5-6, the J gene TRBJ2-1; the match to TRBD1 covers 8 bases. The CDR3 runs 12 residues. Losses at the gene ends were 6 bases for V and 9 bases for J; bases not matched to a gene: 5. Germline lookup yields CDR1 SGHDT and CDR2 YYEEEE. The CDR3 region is CASTQGGTEQFF. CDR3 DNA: TGTGCCAGCACACAGGGGGGCACTGAGCAGTTCTTC.

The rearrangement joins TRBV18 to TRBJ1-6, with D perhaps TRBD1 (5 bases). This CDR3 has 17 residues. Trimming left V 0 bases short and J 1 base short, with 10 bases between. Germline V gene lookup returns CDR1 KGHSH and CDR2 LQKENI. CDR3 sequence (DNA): TGTGCCAGCTCACCACCGGGGGGGAGATCCTATAATTCACCCCTCCACTTT. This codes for CASSPPGGRSYNSPLHF.

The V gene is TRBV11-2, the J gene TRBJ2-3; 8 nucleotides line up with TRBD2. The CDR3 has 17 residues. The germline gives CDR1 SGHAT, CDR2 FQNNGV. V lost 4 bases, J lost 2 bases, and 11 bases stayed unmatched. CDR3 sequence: CASSSPLAAITTDTQYF. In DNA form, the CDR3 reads TGTGCCAGCAGCTCCCCACTAGCGGCAATTACCACAGATACGCAGTATTTT. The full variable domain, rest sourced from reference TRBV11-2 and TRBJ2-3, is EAGVAQSPRYKIIEKRQSVAFWCNPISGHATLYWYQQILGQGPKLLIQFQNNGVVDDSQLPKDRFSAERLKGVDSTLKIQPAKLEDSAVYLCASSSPLAAITTDTQYFGPGTRLTVL.

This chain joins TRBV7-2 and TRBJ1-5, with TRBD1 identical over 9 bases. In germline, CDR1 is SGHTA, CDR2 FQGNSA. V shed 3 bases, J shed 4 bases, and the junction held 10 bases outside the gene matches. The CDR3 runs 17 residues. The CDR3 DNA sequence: TGTGCCAGCAGCTTGTCCTTCCCGGGACAGGGAAATCAGCCCCAGCATTTT. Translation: CASSLSFPGQGNQPQHF.

The CDR3 nucleotides are TGTGCCAGCAGCTATGGGGGGGCCGGCACTGAAGCTTTCTTT. Residues: CASSYGGAGTEAFF. The V call is TRBV27, the J call TRBJ1-1; D perhaps matches TRBD1 (6 bases). The CDR3 spans 14 residues. V was pared by 6 bases and J by 4 bases, with 15 bases between. Germline V lookup: CDR1 MNHEY, CDR2 SMNVEV (reference sequence).

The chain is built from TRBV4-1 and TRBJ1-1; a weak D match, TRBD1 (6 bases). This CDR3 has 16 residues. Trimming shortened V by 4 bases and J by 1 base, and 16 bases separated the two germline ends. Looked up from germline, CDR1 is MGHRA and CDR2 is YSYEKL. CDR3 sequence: CASSLLPGAGNTEAFF. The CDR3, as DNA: TGCGCCAGCAGCCTTCTGCCAGGGGCGGGGAACACTGAAGCTTTCTTT.